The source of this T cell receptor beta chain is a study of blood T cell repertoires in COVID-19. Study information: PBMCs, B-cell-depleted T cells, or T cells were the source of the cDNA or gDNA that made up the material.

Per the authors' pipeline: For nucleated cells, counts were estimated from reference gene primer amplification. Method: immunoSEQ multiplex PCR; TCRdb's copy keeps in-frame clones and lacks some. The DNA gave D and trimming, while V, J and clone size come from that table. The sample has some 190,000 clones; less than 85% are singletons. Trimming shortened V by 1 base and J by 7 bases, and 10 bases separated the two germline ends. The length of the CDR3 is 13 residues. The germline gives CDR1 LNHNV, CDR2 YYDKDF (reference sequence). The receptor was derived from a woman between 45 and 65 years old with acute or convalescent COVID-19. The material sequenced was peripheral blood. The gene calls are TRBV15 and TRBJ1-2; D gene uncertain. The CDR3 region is CATSRAGEGGYTF. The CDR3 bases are TGTGCCACCAGCAGAGCCGGGGAGGGTGGCTACACCTTC. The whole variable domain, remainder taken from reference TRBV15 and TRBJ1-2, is DAMVIQNPRYQVTQFGKPVTLSCSQTLNHNVMYWYQQKSSQAPKLLFHYYDKDFNNEADTPDNFQSRRPNTSFCFLDIRSPGLGDTAMYLCATSRAGEGGYTFGSGTRLTVV.